This is a list of T cell receptor beta chains from one sample in a study of radiotherapy plus CTLA-4 blockade in lung cancer. Profiled with immunoSEQ multiplex PCR; TCRdb holds only in-frame clones, not every one. The sample has approximately 80,000 clones, approximately 80% seen once. The sequencing here drew on peripheral blood, taken from a patient treated with radiotherapy plus ipilimumab. The origin of the receptors is a human donor with non-small cell lung cancer who had stable disease on radiotherapy plus ipilimumab. Each CDR3 is given with its conserved first and last residue. D genes are given only for firm matches.

TRBV7-6	-	TRBJ2-7	CASSPPGSSYEQYF
TRBV28	-	TRBJ2-4	CASTQRGEGAKNIQYF
TRBV7-7	-	TRBJ2-2	CASSGGPNTGELFF
TRBV30	-	TRBJ1-6	CAWSAGVGVGSPLHF
TRBV15	-	TRBJ2-3	CATSPRQRNLADTQYF
TRBV10-1	TRBD1	TRBJ1-1	CASSGQGFTEAFF
TRBV30	-	TRBJ1-1	CAWRGRVSADTEAFF
TRBV28	TRBD1	TRBJ1-4	CASSPRGDRGRARLATNEKLFF
TRBV9	TRBD2	TRBJ2-2	CASSSRGVNTGELFF
TRBV18	-	TRBJ2-1	CASSPQGNSYNEQFF
TRBV19	-	TRBJ2-1	CASSPVASAYNEQFF
TRBV27	TRBD2	TRBJ2-1	CASGASGLYNEQFF
TRBV19	-	TRBJ2-1	CASSILKGIIGNEQFF
TRBV5-4	-	TRBJ1-2	CASSLELDNYGYTF
TRBV27	TRBD2	TRBJ2-3	CASRLAGVADTQYF
TRBV29-1	-	TRBJ2-3	CSVEFLDTQYF
TRBV6-6	-	TRBJ1-1	CASSYVGGRVNTEAFF
TRBV27	-	TRBJ1-2	CASSLVKGDGYTF
TRBV29-1	-	TRBJ2-2	CSVGGATNTGELFF
TRBV28	-	TRBJ1-3	CASIEEGWAGNTIYF
TRBV11-2	TRBD2	TRBJ2-7	CASSSLAGARWVEQYF
TRBV30	-	TRBJ1-4	CAWSSRGAGEKLFF
TRBV5-4	TRBD1	TRBJ2-7	CASSSSTGAIYEQYF